The 28 T cell receptor beta chains in this list originate from one sample, sequenced in a study of blood T cell repertoires in COVID-19. Repertoires were generated with immunoSEQ multiplex PCR, while TCRdb's copy carries only in-frame clones and drops some. The sample holds almost 250,000 clones; approximately 85% are singletons and the top ten take around 9.8%. Sequences were obtained from PBMCs or T cells enriched from blood (not recorded which). The receptor source for this set is a woman between 50 and 59 years old with acute COVID-19.

The rearrangement links TRBV11-2 to TRBJ2-7; weak D call: TRBD1 (6 bases). Germline CDR1 and CDR2: SGHAT and FQNNGV. V was pared by 3 bases and J by 4 bases, with 13 bases between. The CDR3 covers 14 residues. This chain's CDR3 is CASSFGTPWYEQYF. CDR3 nucleotides: TGTGCCAGCAGCTTCGGGACACCCTGGTACGAGCAGTACTTC.

This clone has a single count. The chain carries TRBV3-1 (or the pseudogene TRBV3-2) and TRBJ1-3; D is possibly TRBD1 (6 bases). There are 16 residues in the CDR3. Looked up from germline, CDR1 is LGHDT and CDR2 is YNNKEL (reference sequence). The ends were cut back, 2 bases at V and 3 bases at J, with 14 bases in the middle. The CDR3 region has the DNA TGTGCCAGCAGCCAACTCCCAACAGGGTTTGGAAACACCATATATTTT. Residues: CASSQLPTGFGNTIYF.

The rearrangement links TRBV7-2 to TRBJ2-7; TRBD2 matches 9 bases. V shed 1 base and J 4 bases; nucleotides not matched to a gene: 11. The CDR3 length is 17 residues. Germline V gene data show CDR1 as SGHTA and CDR2 as FQGNSA. CDR3 in DNA: TGTGCCAGCAGCTTAGGTCGGTTGCGGGGGGGCCTTTACGAGCAGTACTTC. Protein sequence: CASSLGRLRGGLYEQYF.

This clone was detected only once. The chain is built from TRBV5-6 and TRBJ2-1; a weak D match, TRBD2 (6 bases). Germline values: CDR1 SGHDT, CDR2 YYEEEE. The CDR3 runs 16 residues. V shed 2 bases and J shed 7 bases, with 19 bases lying between them. This chain's CDR3 is CASSLTLGGSSNEQFF. CDR3 nucleotide sequence: TGTGCCAGCAGCTTAACCCTGGGGGGTTCCTCGAATGAGCAGTTCTTC. Together with reference TRBV5-6 and TRBJ2-1, the CDR3 gives the full variable domain: DAGVTQSPTHLIKTRGQQVTLRCSPKSGHDTVSWYQQALGQGPQFIFQYYEEEERQRGNFPDRFSGHQFPNYSSELNVNALLLGDSALYLCASSLTLGGSSNEQFFGPGTRLTVL.

The chain uses TRBV10-3 and TRBJ2-7; D not certain. Germline values: CDR1 ENHRY, CDR2 SYGVKD. V lost 3 bases, J lost 6 bases, and 6 bases lay in between. CDR3 size: 11 residues. CDR3 sequence: CAISEELEQYF. CDR3 DNA sequence: TGTGCCATCAGTGAAGAACTCGAGCAGTACTTC.

The V gene is TRBV2, the J gene TRBJ1-5; D perhaps matches TRBD1 (5 bases). Germline values: CDR1 SNHLY, CDR2 FYNNEI. CDR3 length: 12 amino acids. Trimming pared 1 base from V and 7 bases from J, leaving 5 bases between. The CDR3 coding sequence is TGTGCCAGCAGTGAAGGGGGCCAGCCCCAGCATTTT. Its translation: CASSEGGQPQHF.

The CDR3 sequence is CASSTGLAEQFF. The CDR3, as DNA: TGTGCCAGCAGCACGGGACTAGCGGAGCAGTTCTTC. This chain uses TRBV5-8 with TRBJ2-1; 10 nucleotides agree with TRBD2. J was trimmed by 10 bases and V by 4 bases; bases with no gene match: 2. Germline V CDR1 and CDR2: SGHTS, YDEGEE. CDR3 size: 12 residues.

J is TRBJ2-1 and V is TRBV4-3; D ambiguous. Trimming pared 3 bases from V and 7 bases from J, leaving 19 bases between. The CDR3 runs 16 residues. Per germline, CDR1 LGHNA and CDR2 YSLEER. CDR3 sequence (DNA): TGCGCCAGCAGCCACCAAGGATCCCTAACCAGGAATGAGCAGTTCTTC. This codes for CASSHQGSLTRNEQFF.

The J gene is TRBJ1-1, the V gene TRBV30, with 7 bases fitting TRBD1. Germline V CDR1 and CDR2: GTSNPN, SVGIG (reference sequence). There are 15 residues in the CDR3. Germline trimming cut 5 bases from V and 6 bases from J; bases unmatched to any gene: 15. CDR3 nucleotides: TGTGCCTGGGCCCCCTCGACAGGGAAGGGATCTGAAGCTTTCTTT. Amino acids: CAWAPSTGKGSEAFF. Full variable domain (missing parts from reference TRBV30 and TRBJ1-1): SQTIHQWPATLVQPVGSPLSLECTVEGTSNPNLYWYRQAAGRGLQLLFYSVGIGQISSEVPQNLSASRPQDRQFILSSKKLLLSDSGFYLCAWAPSTGKGSEAFFGQGTRLTVV.

The rearrangement uses TRBV19 and TRBJ1-2, with 7 positions matching TRBD1. The CDR3 has 13 amino acids. V trimming: 1 base; J trimming: 6 bases; junction bases outside the gene matches: 2. Germline CDR1 and CDR2: LNHDA and SQIVND (reference sequence). The CDR3 bases are TGTGCCAGTAGTATAGTTACAGGGGATGGCTACACCTTC. Amino acid sequence: CASSIVTGDGYTF. The full variable domain, with the rest looked up from reference TRBV19 and TRBJ1-2, is DGGITQSPKYLFRKEGQNVTLSCEQNLNHDAMYWYRQDPGQGLRLIYYSQIVNDFQKGDIAEGYSVSREKKESFPLTVTSAQKNPTAFYLCASSIVTGDGYTFGSGTRLTVV.

This chain joins TRBV5-1 and TRBJ2-2; TRBD1 is a possible D gene (6 bases). Germline V lookup: CDR1 SGHRS, CDR2 YFSETQ. The CDR3 spans 14 residues. The V and J ends lost 2 bases and 6 bases respectively, with 11 bases between them. This CDR3 is CASSLMTGSGELFF. DNA of the CDR3: TGCGCCAGCAGCTTAATGACAGGCTCCGGGGAGCTGTTTTTT.

The chain recombines TRBV9 with TRBJ2-1; 12 nucleotides match TRBD1. This CDR3 spans 15 amino acids. Germline V gene sequence: CDR1 SGDLS, CDR2 YYNGEE. The V segment lost 0 bases and the J segment 9 bases; nucleotides outside the gene matches: 4. The CDR3 DNA reads as TGTGCCAGCAGCGTAGATGGGACAGGGGGCAGTGAGCAGTTCTTC. Translation gives CASSVDGTGGSEQFF.

There are a few counts of this clone. V is TRBV13 and J is TRBJ1-2; D is perhaps TRBD1 (5 bases). The ends were cut back, 4 bases at V and 6 bases at J, with 12 bases in the middle. Germline-derived CDR1 and CDR2 are PRHDT and FYEKMQ (reference sequence). The CDR3 totals 13 residues. DNA of the CDR3: TGTGCCAGCAGCTCATCCGGGGGGAATGGCTACACCTTC. This sequence encodes CASSSSGGNGYTF. The whole variable domain, filled in from reference TRBV13 and TRBJ1-2, reads AAGVIQSPRHLIKEKRETATLKCYPIPRHDTVYWYQQGPGQDPQFLISFYEKMQSDKGSIPDRFSAQQFSDYHSELNMSSLELGDSALYFCASSSSGGNGYTFGSGTRLTVV.

The chain combines TRBV7-9 with TRBJ2-5; 9 nucleotides line up with TRBD2. This CDR3 is built from 15 residues. Germline V gene data show CDR1 as SEHNR and CDR2 as FQNEAQ (reference sequence). V gave up 1 base and J gave up 4 bases; unmatched junction bases: 4. The CDR3 here is CASSLGGGARETQYF. The CDR3 DNA reads as TGTGCCAGCAGCTTAGGCGGGGGGGCTCGAGAGACCCAGTACTTC.

The chain links TRBV5-4 to TRBJ2-2; 8 bases are shared with TRBD2. The CDR3 sequence is 15 residues long. The J segment lost 4 bases and the V segment lost 0 bases, leaving 2 bases of the junction unmatched. Per germline, CDR1 SGHNT and CDR2 YYREEE (reference sequence). The CDR3 DNA is TGTGCCAGCAGCTTGGCCGGGGGGGTCACCGGGGAGCTGTTTTTT. This translates into CASSLAGGVTGELFF.

The J gene is TRBJ1-5, the V gene TRBV4-1, with 8 bases lining up with TRBD1. The CDR3 is made up of 15 amino acids. V lost 0 bases, J lost 8 bases, and 6 bases stayed unmatched. Per the germline V gene, CDR1 is MGHRA and CDR2 is YSYEKL. DNA of the CDR3: TGCGCCAGCAGCCAAGATCGGGACAGGTGGGAGCCCCAGCATTTT. Translated: CASSQDRDRWEPQHF.

The rearrangement links TRBV7-2 to TRBJ1-6; 8 nucleotides agree with TRBD1. This CDR3 contains 15 residues. J was trimmed by 10 bases and V by 1 base; bases with no gene match: 6. In germline, CDR1 is SGHTA, CDR2 FQGNSA. In DNA, the CDR3 is TGTGCCAGCAGCTTAGGGACAGGGTTTAACTCACCCCTCCACTTT. Protein: CASSLGTGFNSPLHF.

V gene TRBV2 combines with J gene TRBJ2-1, with TRBD2 matching over 13 bases. CDR1 and CDR2 from the germline V gene are SNHLY and FYNNEI. With V trimmed by 1 base and J by 10 bases, 13 bases remained unmatched. The CDR3 extends over 18 amino acids. The CDR3 sequence: CASSEVPPLAGGPREQFF. CDR3 nucleotides: TGTGCCAGCAGTGAAGTCCCCCCACTAGCGGGGGGGCCCCGCGAGCAGTTCTTC. Variable domain in full (rest from reference TRBV2 and TRBJ2-1): EPEVTQTPSHQVTQMGQEVILRCVPISNHLYFYWYRQILGQKVEFLVSFYNNEISEKSEIFDDQFSVERPDGSNFTLKIRSTKLEDSAMYFCASSEVPPLAGGPREQFFGPGTRLTVL.

The rearrangement links TRBV18 to TRBJ1-5; no reliable D call. The germline CDR1 and CDR2 sequences are KGHSH and LQKENI. Trimming removed 2 bases from V and 2 bases from J, with 7 bases in between. The length of the CDR3 is 14 residues. Here the CDR3 reads CASSPSGGNQPQHF. The CDR3 DNA sequence: TGTGCCAGCTCACCAAGCGGGGGCAATCAGCCCCAGCATTTT.

Comments on this clone: At one end, the junction sequence differs from germline, possibly due to a read error. The V and J genes are TRBV9 and TRBJ1-2; the match to TRBD1 covers 8 bases. This CDR3 is built from 13 residues. Germline values: CDR1 SGDLS, CDR2 YYNGEE. In DNA, the CDR3 is TGTGCCAGCAGCGTCGTGACAGGGGTCCTTATGGCCTTC. Protein product: CASSVVTGVLMAF. Complete variable domain (other parts from reference TRBV9 and TRBJ1-2): DSGVTQTPKHLITATGQRVTLRCSPRSGDLSVYWYQQSLDQGLQFLIQYYNGEERAKGNILERFSAQQFPDLHSELNLSSLELGDSALYFCASSVVTGVLMAFGSGTRLTVV.

V gene TRBV5-6 combines with J gene TRBJ2-1; 8 nucleotides agree with TRBD2. Germline CDR1 is SGHDT and CDR2 is YYEEEE. This CDR3 region has 16 residues. The V gene end was trimmed by 2 bases and the J gene end by 6 bases; junction bases not matched to a gene: 10. CDR3 in DNA: TGTGCCAGCAGCTTCCGGGGACTAGTGCGTCGCAATGAGCAGTTCTTC. The encoded protein is CASSFRGLVRRNEQFF.

V usage is TRBV30 and J usage is TRBJ1-4; D is possibly TRBD1 (6 bases). The length of the CDR3 is 13 residues. V lost 1 base and J 8 bases, leaving 11 bases between the germline ends. Germline lookup yields CDR1 GTSNPN and CDR2 SVGIG (reference sequence). The CDR3: CAWSGRGTEKLFF. CDR3 nucleotides: TGTGCCTGGAGTGGAAGGGGGACAGAAAAACTGTTTTTT.

The V gene is TRBV6-5, the J gene TRBJ2-2, with TRBD1 as a possible D gene (6 bases). Trimming took off 10 bases at V and 6 bases at J, with 9 bases between the two ends. Germline V gives CDR1 MNHEY, CDR2 SVGAGI. CDR3 length: 11 residues. The DNA for the CDR3 is TGTGCCATTCAGGGGTCCGGGGAGCTGTTTTTT. Translating gives CAIQGSGELFF.

The CDR3 loop is CASSLGDSYGYTF. In DNA, the CDR3 is TGCGCCAGCAGCCTCGGGGACAGCTATGGCTACACCTTC. This chain uses TRBV5-1 with TRBJ1-2, with TRBD1 matching 7 bases. Germline CDR1 and CDR2: SGHRS and YFSETQ. CDR3 length: 13 residues. Losses at the gene ends were 4 bases for V and 4 bases for J; bases not matched to a gene: 4.

This sequence joins TRBV6-5 and TRBJ1-5; D not resolved. The CDR3 has 14 amino acids. The germline V and J ends were trimmed by 6 bases and 0 bases, with 9 bases remaining between them. Germline V gives CDR1 MNHEY, CDR2 SVGAGI. CDR3 sequence: CASSATDSNQPQHF. The CDR3 DNA reads as TGTGCCAGCAGCGCGACTGATAGCAATCAGCCCCAGCATTTT.

This chain links TRBV9 with TRBJ2-2; 7 bases line up with TRBD2. CDR1 is SGDLS and CDR2 is YYNGEE in the germline V gene. J gave up 2 bases and V 3 bases, and 7 bases lay outside the gene matches. This CDR3 is built from 16 residues. The CDR3 coding sequence is TGTGCCAGCAGCGCGCCCCGGGACTACAACACCGGGGAGCTGTTTTTT. This gives the protein CASSAPRDYNTGELFF. Looking up the rest from reference TRBV9 and TRBJ2-2 gives the full variable domain: DSGVTQTPKHLITATGQRVTLRCSPRSGDLSVYWYQQSLDQGLQFLIQYYNGEERAKGNILERFSAQQFPDLHSELNLSSLELGDSALYFCASSAPRDYNTGELFFGEGSRLTVL.

This chain connects TRBV3-1 (or the pseudogene TRBV3-2) to TRBJ2-1; TRBD2 matches at 11 bases. Trimming at V came to 0 bases and at J to 6 bases, leaving 7 bases not matched to a gene. The germline V gene encodes CDR1 LGHDT and CDR2 YNNKEL (reference sequence). The CDR3 totals 17 residues. CDR3 sequence reads: CASSQDALAGASNEQFF. The CDR3 DNA sequence: TGTGCCAGCAGCCAAGACGCACTAGCGGGGGCGAGCAATGAGCAGTTCTTC.

Concerning this clone: The same CDR3 is also encoded by other DNA sequences in this sample. V gene TRBV18 combines with J gene TRBJ1-1; possible D gene TRBD1, 5 bases. V was cut by 3 bases and J by 6 bases, with 14 bases left in between. The CDR3 covers 14 residues. Germline V gene sequence: CDR1 KGHSH, CDR2 LQKENI. This CDR3 is CASSPQGQGAEAFF. The CDR3 region has the DNA TGTGCCAGCTCACCTCAGGGCCAAGGCGCTGAAGCTTTCTTT.